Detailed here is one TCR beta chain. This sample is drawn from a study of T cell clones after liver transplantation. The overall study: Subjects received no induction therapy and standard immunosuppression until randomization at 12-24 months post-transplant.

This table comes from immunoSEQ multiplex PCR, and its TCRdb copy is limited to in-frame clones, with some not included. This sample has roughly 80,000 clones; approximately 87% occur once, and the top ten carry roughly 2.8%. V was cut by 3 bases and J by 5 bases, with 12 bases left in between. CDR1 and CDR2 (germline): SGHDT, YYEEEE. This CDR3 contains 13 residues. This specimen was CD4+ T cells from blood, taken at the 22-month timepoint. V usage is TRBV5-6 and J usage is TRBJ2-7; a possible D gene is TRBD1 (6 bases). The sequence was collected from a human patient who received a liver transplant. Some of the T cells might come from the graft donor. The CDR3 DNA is TGTGCCAGCAGCTCCGGGACATTCCACGAGCAGTACTTC. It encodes CASSSGTFHEQYF.